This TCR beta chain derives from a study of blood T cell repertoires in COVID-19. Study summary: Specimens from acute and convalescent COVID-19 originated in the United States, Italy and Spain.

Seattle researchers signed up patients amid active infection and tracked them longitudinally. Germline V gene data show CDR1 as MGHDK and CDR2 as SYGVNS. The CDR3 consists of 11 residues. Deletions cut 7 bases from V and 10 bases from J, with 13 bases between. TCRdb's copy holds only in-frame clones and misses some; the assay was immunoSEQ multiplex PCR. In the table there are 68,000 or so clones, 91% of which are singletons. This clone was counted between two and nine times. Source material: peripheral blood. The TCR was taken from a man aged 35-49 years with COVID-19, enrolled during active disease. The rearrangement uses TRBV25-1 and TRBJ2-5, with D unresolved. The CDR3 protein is CASTPGDDQYF. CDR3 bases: TGTGCCAGCACTCCGGGTGATGACCAGTACTTC.